This TCR beta chain came from a study of T cells after posttransplantation cyclophosphamide. The CDR3 covers 16 residues. CDR1 is LNHNV and CDR2 is YYDKDF in the germline V gene (reference sequence). V lost 5 bases, J lost 0 bases, and 5 bases stayed unmatched. Sequenced by immunoSEQ multiplex PCR; TCRdb stores in-frame clones only, minus some. The table lists approximately 35,000 clones, no singletons, with approximately 4.8% in the top ten. V and J are TRBV15 and TRBJ2-2; 8 bases are a match to TRBD1. This TCR was recovered from a woman under 40 in good health and a related stem cell transplant donor. The sequenced material came from PBMCs. The CDR3 reads CATSPRGQANTGELFF. In nucleotides, the CDR3 is TGTGCCACCAGCCCCAGGGGACAGGCGAACACCGGGGAGCTGTTTTTT.